The subject of this entry is one TCR beta chain. The antigen is not known. Reverse transcribing all isolated RNA meant expressed TCRB transcripts were sequenced. This table comes from immunoSEQ multiplex PCR, and its TCRdb copy is limited to in-frame clones, with some not included. This table holds about 41,000 clones, 66% found once. CD45RO/CCR7/CD25/CD127/CD95/CD27 separated CD4+ naive, central memory, regulatory and stem cell-like memory cells by sorting. V was pared by 5 bases and J by 1 base, with 10 bases of the junction left unmatched. From germline, CDR1 is SEHNR and CDR2 FQNEAQ (reference sequence). This CDR3 spans 16 amino acids. These data originate in a study of beta chain features in type 1 diabetes. General study points: Shortening of TCRB CDR3s, moderate but significant, appeared in all four CD4+ subsets of Type 1 diabetes patients.

This chain uses TRBV7-9 with TRBJ1-1; 7 bases align to TRBD1. This receptor was obtained from a man in his thirties or forties with type 1 diabetes. Some clones in this sample may be carry-over from other donors' samples. The sample comprised Tregs from blood. The CDR3 is CASSQGEQSKNTEAFF. DNA of the CDR3: TGTGCCAGCAGCCAGGGGGAACAGTCAAAGAACACTGAAGCTTTCTTT.